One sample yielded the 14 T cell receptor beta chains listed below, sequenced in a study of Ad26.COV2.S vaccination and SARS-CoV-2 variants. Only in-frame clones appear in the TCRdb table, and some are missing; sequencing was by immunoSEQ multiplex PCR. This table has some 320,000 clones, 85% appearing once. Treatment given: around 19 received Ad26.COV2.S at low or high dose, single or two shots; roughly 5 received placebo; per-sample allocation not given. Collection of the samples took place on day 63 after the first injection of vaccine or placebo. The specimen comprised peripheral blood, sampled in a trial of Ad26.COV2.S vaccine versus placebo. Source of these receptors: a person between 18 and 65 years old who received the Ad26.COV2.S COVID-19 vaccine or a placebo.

The CDR3 here is CASSVVPSGNTIYF. The DNA of the CDR3 is TGTGCCAGCAGCGTAGTCCCCAGTGGAAACACCATATATTTT. The rearrangement joins TRBV9 to TRBJ1-3, with D hard to call. This CDR3 contains 14 residues. CDR1 is SGDLS and CDR2 is YYNGEE in the germline V gene. Between the trimmed V and J ends, which lost 0 bases and 3 bases, there was a span of 7 bases.

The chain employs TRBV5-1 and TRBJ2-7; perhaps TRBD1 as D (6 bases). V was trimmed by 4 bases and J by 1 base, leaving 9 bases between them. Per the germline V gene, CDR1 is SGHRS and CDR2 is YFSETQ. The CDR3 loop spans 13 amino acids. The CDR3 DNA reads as TGCGCCAGCAGCCCCCAGGGGTCCTACGAGCAGTACTTC. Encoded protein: CASSPQGSYEQYF.

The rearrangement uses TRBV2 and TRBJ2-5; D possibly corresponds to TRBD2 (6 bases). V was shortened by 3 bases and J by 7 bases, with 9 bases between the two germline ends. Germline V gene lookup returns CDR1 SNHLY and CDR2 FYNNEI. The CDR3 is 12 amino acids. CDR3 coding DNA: TGTGCCAGCAGTGAGCGGGGAGGGACCCAGTACTTC. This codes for CASSERGGTQYF.

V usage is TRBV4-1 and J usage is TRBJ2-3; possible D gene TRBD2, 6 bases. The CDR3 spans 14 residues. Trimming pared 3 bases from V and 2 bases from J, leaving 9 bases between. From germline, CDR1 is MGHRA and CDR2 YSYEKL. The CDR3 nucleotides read TGCGCCAGCAGCCAGGAGGGACCCACAGATACGCAGTATTTT. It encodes CASSQEGPTDTQYF.

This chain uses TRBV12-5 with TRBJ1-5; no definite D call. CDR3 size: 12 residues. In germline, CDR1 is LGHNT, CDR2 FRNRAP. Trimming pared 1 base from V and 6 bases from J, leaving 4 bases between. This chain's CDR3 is CASGLGSQPQHF. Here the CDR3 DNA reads TGTGCTAGTGGTTTGGGGAGTCAGCCCCAGCATTTT.

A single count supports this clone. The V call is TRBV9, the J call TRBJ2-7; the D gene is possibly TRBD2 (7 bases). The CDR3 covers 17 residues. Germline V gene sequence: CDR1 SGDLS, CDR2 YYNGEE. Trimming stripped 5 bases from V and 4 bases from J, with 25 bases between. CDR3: CASRRRGGDVPFYEQYF. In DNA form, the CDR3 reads TGTGCCAGCAGGAGGAGAGGGGGGGACGTTCCTTTTTACGAGCAGTACTTC.

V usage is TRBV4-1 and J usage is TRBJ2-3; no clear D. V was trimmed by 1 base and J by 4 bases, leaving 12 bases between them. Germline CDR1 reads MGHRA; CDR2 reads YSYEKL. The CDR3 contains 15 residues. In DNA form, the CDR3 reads TGCGCCAGCAGCCAAGTTGGGCTAGTGGCAGATACGCAGTATTTT. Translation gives CASSQVGLVADTQYF.

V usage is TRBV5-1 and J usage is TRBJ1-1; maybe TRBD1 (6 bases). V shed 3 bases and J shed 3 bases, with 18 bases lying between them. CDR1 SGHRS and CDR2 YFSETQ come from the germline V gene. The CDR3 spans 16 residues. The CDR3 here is CASSWGVLSGDTEAFF. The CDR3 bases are TGCGCCAGCAGCTGGGGAGTCTTGTCAGGGGACACTGAAGCTTTCTTT.

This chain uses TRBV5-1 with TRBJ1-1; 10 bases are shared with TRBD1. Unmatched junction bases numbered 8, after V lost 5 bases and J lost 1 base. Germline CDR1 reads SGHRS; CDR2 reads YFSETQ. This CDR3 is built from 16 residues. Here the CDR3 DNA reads TGCGCCAGCAGTCCCGGGACAGGGGAGGGGAACACTGAAGCTTTCTTT. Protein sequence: CASSPGTGEGNTEAFF.

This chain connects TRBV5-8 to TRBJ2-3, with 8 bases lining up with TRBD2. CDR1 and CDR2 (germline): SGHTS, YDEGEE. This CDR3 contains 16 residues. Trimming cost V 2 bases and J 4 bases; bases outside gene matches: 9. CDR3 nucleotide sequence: TGTGCCAGCAGCTTTTCAGGCCGGGGGGGCGCAGATACGCAGTATTTT. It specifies CASSFSGRGGADTQYF.

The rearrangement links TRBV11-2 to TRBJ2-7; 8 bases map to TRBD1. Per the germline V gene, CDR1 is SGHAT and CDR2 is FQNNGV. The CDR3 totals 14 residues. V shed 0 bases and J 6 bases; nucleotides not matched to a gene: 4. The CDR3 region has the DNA TGTGCCAGCAGCTTAGATCCAGGGGGCCCCGAGCAGTACTTC. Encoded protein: CASSLDPGGPEQYF.

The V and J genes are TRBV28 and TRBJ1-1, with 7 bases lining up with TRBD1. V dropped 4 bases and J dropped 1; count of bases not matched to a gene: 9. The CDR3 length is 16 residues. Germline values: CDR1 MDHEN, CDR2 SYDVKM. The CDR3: CASSSYSGTENTEAFF. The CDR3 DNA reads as TGTGCCAGCAGTTCCTACTCCGGGACAGAGAACACTGAAGCTTTCTTT.

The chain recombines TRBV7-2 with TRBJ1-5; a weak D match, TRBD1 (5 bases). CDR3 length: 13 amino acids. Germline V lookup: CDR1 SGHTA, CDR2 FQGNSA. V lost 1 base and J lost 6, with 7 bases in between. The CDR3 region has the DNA TGTGCCAGCAGCTTAGGCGGGGCTCAGCCCCAGCATTTT. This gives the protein CASSLGGAQPQHF.

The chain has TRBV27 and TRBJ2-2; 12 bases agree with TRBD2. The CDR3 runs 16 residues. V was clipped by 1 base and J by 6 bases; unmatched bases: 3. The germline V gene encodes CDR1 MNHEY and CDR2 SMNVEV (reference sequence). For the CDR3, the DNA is TGTGCCAGCAGTTTATTCCTAGCGGGGGGGCCCGGGGAGCTGTTTTTT. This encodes CASSLFLAGGPGELFF.